These 3 T cell receptor beta chains originate from one sample sequenced in a study of OX40 agonist ivuxolimab in advanced cancers. Assay used: immunoSEQ multiplex PCR; TCRdb lists only in-frame clones, some missing. The table has some 90,000 clones, more than 75% seen once. This material consisted of CD4+ or CD8+ T cells sorted from blood, taken in a trial of the OX40 agonist ivuxolimab. The receptors were gathered from an adult with an advanced solid tumor such as melanoma, head and neck, liver or kidney cancer.

V usage is TRBV9 and J usage is TRBJ1-3, with a possible D match to TRBD1 (5 bases). This CDR3 contains 12 residues. The germline V and J ends were trimmed by 6 bases and 8 bases, with 12 bases remaining between them. Germline assignment: CDR1 SGDLS and CDR2 YYNGEE. CDR3: CASTGAGDTIYF. DNA for the CDR3: TGTGCCAGCACCGGGGCGGGGGACACCATATATTTT.

This clone appeared a few times. The V and J genes are TRBV7-6 and TRBJ1-5, with TRBD1 identical over 7 bases. The CDR3 covers 15 residues. CDR1 and CDR2 (germline): SGHVS, FNYEAQ. V shed 5 bases and J 4 bases; nucleotides not matched to a gene: 8. The CDR3 DNA reads TGTGCCAGCAGCCGTACAGGGGACCGGAATCAGCCCCAGCATTTT. Translated, it gives CASSRTGDRNQPQHF.

The chain carries TRBV7-3 and TRBJ1-1; 7 positions agree with TRBD1. Germline V gene lookup returns CDR1 SGHTA and CDR2 FQGTGA. The CDR3 sequence is 15 residues long. J lost 4 bases, V lost 5 bases, and 10 bases had no gene match. CDR3 protein: CASSRDRVQLTEAFF. CDR3 DNA sequence: TGTGCCAGCAGCCGAGACAGGGTGCAACTCACTGAAGCTTTCTTT.